Reported below is one TCR beta chain. As yet, its antigen is unknown. The sample is drawn from a study of graft-versus-host responses after intestinal transplantation. The overall study: Each recipient received a multivisceral, liver-intestinal, or isolated intestinal graft.

The method was immunoSEQ multiplex PCR; TCRdb's version includes in-frame clones alone and lacks a portion of them. The sample lists fewer than 90,000 clones; around 93% were seen once. The CDR3 is 13 amino acids. CDR1 and CDR2 from the germline V gene are KGHSH and LQKENI. The V gene end was trimmed by 3 bases and the J gene end by 12 bases; junction bases not matched to a gene: 6. The V gene is TRBV18, the J gene TRBJ1-4; 8 positions agree with TRBD1. This TCR came from a human donor who was the organ donor for an intestinal transplant. Specimen: unstimulated CD4+ T cells sorted from spleen or lymph node cells, collected before transplant. The CDR3 region has the DNA TGTGCCAGCTCACCGGACAGGGTTGGCGAACTGTTTTTT. Translation gives CASSPDRVGELFF.